The clone carrying this TCR beta chain occurred many times. The CDR3 spans 16 residues. CDR1 is SGDLS and CDR2 is YYNGEE in the germline V gene. Trimming removed 0 bases from V and 6 bases from J; junction bases left unmatched: 8. This sample stems from a study of CD8 T cells in ankylosing spondylitis. MiXCR, applied by TCRdb to the 5' RACE reads, yields one record per CDR3 protein. The sample records about 42,000 distinct CDR3 sequences, 2.5% to 3% being singletons. The source of this sequence is a male donor with ankylosing spondylitis or in good health (not recorded which). The chain uses TRBV9 and TRBJ2-3; TRBD2 matches at 9 bases. Material for sequencing was blood, either unsorted or a sorted T cell fraction (not recorded which). The CDR3: CASSVAAGGPEDTQYF. CDR3 sequence (DNA): TGTGCCAGCAGCGTAGCAGCGGGAGGACCGGAGGATACGCAGTATTTT.